These 18 T cell receptor beta chains were all obtained from the same sample, sequenced in a study of T cell responses to AZD1222 COVID-19 vaccine. The repertoire was sequenced with immunoSEQ multiplex PCR; TCRdb's copy has only in-frame clones and lacks some. The table records about 120,000 clones, about 93% of them present only once. The sample in question was peripheral blood, obtained 28 days after the second dose of the MenACWY control vaccine. These receptors came from an adult who received the MenACWY meningococcal vaccine as a control.

V and J are TRBV28 and TRBJ1-3; D gene unclear. CDR3 length equals 13 residues. Trimming took 6 bases from V and 4 from J, leaving 10 bases between them. Germline V gene lookup returns CDR1 MDHEN and CDR2 SYDVKM. The CDR3 here is CASSRAGGNTIYF. The CDR3 region has the DNA TGTGCCAGCAGCCGAGCGGGGGGAAACACCATATATTTT.

The chain is built from TRBV6-4 and TRBJ2-2; TRBD2 agrees at 7 bases. The ends lost 4 bases at V and 6 bases at J; junction bases unmatched: 8. Germline CDR1 reads MRHNA; CDR2 reads SNTAGT. The CDR3 length is 15 residues. Here the CDR3 reads CASSAAREHAGELFF. CDR3 DNA: TGTGCCAGCAGTGCAGCGCGGGAGCATGCCGGGGAGCTGTTTTTT.

The chain links TRBV28 to TRBJ2-7; the match to TRBD1 covers 8 bases. CDR3 length: 13 amino acids. V lost 3 bases and J lost 5; bases outside the gene matches: 3. Looked up from germline, CDR1 is MDHEN and CDR2 is SYDVKM. The CDR3 DNA is TGTGCCAGCAGTTTGGACAGGGCCCACGAGCAGTACGTC. Its translation is CASSLDRAHEQYV.

The rearrangement uses TRBV28 and TRBJ2-5; 11 bases line up with TRBD2. Germline CDR1 and CDR2: MDHEN and SYDVKM. With V trimmed by 3 bases and J by 2 bases, 8 bases remained unmatched. The CDR3 extends over 17 amino acids. CDR3 sequence (DNA): TGTGCCAGCAGTTTCTCCTTAGCGGGAGGGGGGCAAGAGACCCAGTACTTC. This encodes CASSFSLAGGGQETQYF.

This clone was observed a handful of times. The V and J genes are TRBV10-2 and TRBJ2-1; 7 bases are a match to TRBD2. The CDR3 contains 14 residues. Germline V lookup: CDR1 WSHSY, CDR2 SAAADI. V lost 6 bases, J lost 9 bases, and 11 bases stayed unmatched. CDR3 in DNA: TGCGCCAGCAGCCCGGGACTACCTACAGGTGAGCAGTTCTTC. It translates to CASSPGLPTGEQFF.

The chain carries TRBV6-4 and TRBJ2-2; D is undetermined. This CDR3 comprises 13 residues. The V and J ends lost 7 bases and 6 bases respectively, with 12 bases between them. Germline-derived CDR1 and CDR2 are MRHNA and SNTAGT. CDR3 DNA: TGTGCCAGCAACTTTGACGGATCCGGGGAGCTGTTTTTT. It is translated as CASNFDGSGELFF.

V and J are TRBV5-5 and TRBJ1-5, with 9 positions matching TRBD1. This CDR3 is 15 amino acids long. The junction had 9 bases not matched to a gene; V was cut back by 5 bases and J by 6 bases. CDR1 and CDR2 (germline): SGHKS, YYEKEE (reference sequence). The CDR3 DNA reads as TGTGCCAGCAGTCCCGGGACAGGGCTAACTCAGCCCCAGCATTTT. Protein sequence: CASSPGTGLTQPQHF.

The V call is TRBV2, the J call TRBJ1-5; no definite D call. Germline CDR1 is SNHLY and CDR2 is FYNNEI. The length of the CDR3 is 14 residues. Deletions cut 4 bases from V and 7 bases from J, with 14 bases between. The DNA of the CDR3 is TGTGCCAGCAGTGTCCTCGGCAGTTTGCAGCCCCAGCATTTT. Its translation: CASSVLGSLQPQHF.

V is TRBV12-5 and J is TRBJ2-1; weak D call: TRBD1 (5 bases). V lost 0 bases and J 5 bases, leaving 14 bases between the germline ends. Germline-derived CDR1 and CDR2 are LGHNT and FRNRAP. The CDR3 length is 16 residues. CDR3: CASGLVLPQGHNEQFF. CDR3 nucleotide sequence: TGTGCTAGTGGTTTGGTACTCCCCCAGGGTCACAATGAGCAGTTCTTC.

This sequence joins TRBV3-1 (or the pseudogene TRBV3-2) and TRBJ1-6; maybe TRBD1 (5 bases). Germline V gene sequence: CDR1 LGHDT, CDR2 YNNKEL (reference sequence). There are 15 residues in the CDR3. V lost 3 bases and J lost 3, with 9 bases in between. CDR3 in DNA: TGTGCCAGCAGCCACGGGGGTCTCTATAATTCACCCCTCCACTTT. Protein sequence: CASSHGGLYNSPLHF.

The chain links TRBV27 to TRBJ2-1; D not certain. Germline loops: CDR1 MNHEY, CDR2 SMNVEV (reference sequence). V dropped 5 bases and J dropped 0 bases, with 11 bases sitting between them. The CDR3 loop spans 15 amino acids. The DNA of the CDR3 is TGTGCCAGCAGTCTACGGCAGAGCTCCTACAATGAGCAGTTCTTC. The encoded protein is CASSLRQSSYNEQFF.

The CDR3 reads CASSLLTGGRSYEQFF. CDR3 nucleotide sequence: TGTGCCAGCAGTTTGCTGACAGGGGGCAGGAGCTATGAGCAGTTCTTC. J is TRBJ2-1 and V is TRBV6-2 or TRBV6-3; 10 bases match TRBD1. The ends lost 4 bases at V and 8 bases at J; junction bases unmatched: 11. This CDR3 has 16 amino acids. The germline CDR1 and CDR2 sequences are MNHEY and SVGEGT.

V is TRBV28 and J is TRBJ2-7; a weak D match, TRBD1 (6 bases). The V end lost 1 base, the J end lost 1 base, and 8 bases lay between the germline ends. Germline assignment: CDR1 MDHEN and CDR2 SYDVKM. This CDR3 comprises 14 residues. Written as DNA, the CDR3 is TGTGCCAGCAGTTTATTTCAGGGGTCCTACGAGCAGTACTTC. It codes for CASSLFQGSYEQYF. Full variable domain (outside the CDR3, taken from reference TRBV28 and TRBJ2-7): DVKVTQSSRYLVKRTGEKVFLECVQDMDHENMFWYRQDPGLGLRLIYFSYDVKMKEKGDIPEGYSVSREKKERFSLILESASTNQTSMYLCASSLFQGSYEQYFGPGTRLTVT.

The chain recombines TRBV19 with TRBJ1-1; 9 bases line up with TRBD1. V shed 9 bases, J shed 4 bases, and the junction held 6 bases outside the gene matches. CDR1 is LNHDA, CDR2 SQIVND, per germline (reference sequence). The CDR3 sequence is 13 residues long. The CDR3 DNA is TGTGCCAGCTCTGACAGGGGGGGCACTGAAGCTTTCTTT. It specifies CASSDRGGTEAFF.

The J gene is TRBJ1-6, the V gene TRBV6-5, with 9 bases aligning to TRBD1. CDR3 size: 15 residues. Germline-derived CDR1 and CDR2 are MNHEY and SVGAGI. With 6 bases clipped from V and 10 bases from J, the junction kept 10 bases outside the gene matches. The CDR3 spells CASRRDRERISPLHF. CDR3 bases: TGTGCCAGCAGACGGGACAGGGAGAGGATCTCACCCCTCCACTTT.

The V and J genes are TRBV7-2 and TRBJ2-7; TRBD2 aligns across 11 bases. The germline V gene has CDR1 SGHTA and CDR2 FQGNSA. The V and J ends lost 5 bases and 3 bases, in that order; junction bases with no gene match: 6. The CDR3 sequence is 15 residues long. The DNA of the CDR3 is TGTGCCAGCAGCCAGGCGGGACTAGCGGACTACGAGCAGTACTTC. The encoded protein is CASSQAGLADYEQYF.

This CDR3 is CASSSYRGHNQPQHF. In DNA, the CDR3 is TGTGCCAGCAGTTCCTACAGGGGGCACAATCAGCCCCAGCATTTT. The rearrangement uses TRBV28 and TRBJ1-5, with 9 bases matching TRBD1. The CDR3 runs 15 residues. V gave up 4 bases and J gave up 3 bases; unmatched junction bases: 4. The germline CDR1 and CDR2 sequences are MDHEN and SYDVKM.

The chain joins TRBV21-1 to TRBJ2-7; the table's D call, TRBD2, has no DNA check behind it. TRBV21-1 is a documented pseudogene. The CDR3 is made up of 14 amino acids. Written as DNA, the CDR3 is TGTGCCAGCAGCATGACTAGGATAGTCTACGAGCAGTACGTC. It is translated as CASSMTRIVYEQYV.